This TCR beta chain was sequenced in a study of CXCR3-negative and CXCR3-positive naive CD8 T cells. Study results and caveats: Naive subsets were similarly diverse, while memory CD8+ repertoires were much less diverse.

A note on this clonotype: Its antigen is currently unknown.

Preparation of TRB cDNA libraries relied on 5' RACE carrying UMI labels. Reanalyzing the 5' RACE reads, TCRdb keeps one entry per CDR3 protein, without DNA. The clone table shows about 43,000 distinct CDR3 sequences, with the ten largest holding about 10%. This CDR3 contains 14 residues. The germline gives CDR1 MNHEY, CDR2 SVGAGI. Sequencing input: memory CD8+ T cells from blood. The source is a human donor in good health. Some clones in this sample may be carry-over from other donors' samples. The rearrangement uses TRBV6-5 and TRBJ2-7. CDR3 loop: CASSLSGRASEQYF.